Below, 21 T cell receptor beta chains from the same sample are listed, as sequenced in a study of cytomegalovirus exposure and HLA in healthy donors. The PCR ran on 60 Vbeta and 13 Jbeta primers. The repertoire was sequenced with immunoSEQ multiplex PCR; TCRdb's copy has only in-frame clones and lacks some. The repertoire holds under 200,000 clones, with roughly 80% as singletons. Material: PBMCs. The origin of the receptors is a woman aged 50 to 60 in good health and CMV-seronegative.

The chain joins TRBV30 to TRBJ1-2; 9 bases agree with TRBD1. Per the germline V gene, CDR1 is GTSNPN and CDR2 is SVGIG (reference sequence). The V and J ends lost 1 base and 7 bases, in that order; junction bases with no gene match: 7. This CDR3 contains 14 residues. The CDR3 DNA sequence: TGTGCCTGGAGTGGAACGGGACAGGGAGGTGGCTACACCTTC. Translated, it gives CAWSGTGQGGGYTF.

This clone showed up just a few times. The chain uses TRBV4-3 and TRBJ2-3, with D tentatively TRBD1 (5 bases). The germline CDR1 and CDR2 sequences are LGHNA and YSLEER. CDR3 length: 17 amino acids. Trimming removed 1 base from V and 2 bases from J, with 16 bases in between. CDR3 region: CASSQVTALISTDTQYF. CDR3 DNA: TGCGCCAGCAGCCAAGTGACAGCCCTTATATCCACAGATACGCAGTATTTT.

This clone was seen more than once but under ten times. The genes are TRBV7-7 and TRBJ2-1, with D maybe TRBD1 (5 bases). The CDR3 is 14 residues long. The V gene's germline CDR1 is SSHAT and CDR2 FNYEAQ (reference sequence). Trimming left V 2 bases short and J 5 bases short, with 10 bases between. The chain's CDR3 is CASSLWYRNNEQFF. Written as DNA, the CDR3 is TGTGCCAGCAGCTTATGGTACAGGAACAATGAGCAGTTCTTC.

The V and J genes are TRBV28 and TRBJ1-2; D call uncertain. The V gene's germline CDR1 is MDHEN and CDR2 SYDVKM. This CDR3 is 13 amino acids long. V lost 7 bases to trimming and J lost 7 bases, with 16 bases between them. The CDR3 spells CASTVTTSGGYTF. The CDR3 DNA reads TGTGCCAGCACTGTGACCACTTCGGGTGGCTACACCTTC.

CDR3 sequence reads: CASSDSGLSYNEQFF. The CDR3 nucleotides read TGTGCCAGCAGCGACTCAGGGCTTTCCTACAATGAGCAGTTCTTC. V is TRBV7-9 and J is TRBJ2-1; perhaps TRBD1 as D (5 bases). V dropped 5 bases and J dropped 1 base, with 12 bases sitting between them. CDR1 SEHNR and CDR2 FQNEAQ come from the germline V gene (reference sequence). CDR3 length: 15 residues.

The genes are TRBV7-9 and TRBJ2-5, with 8 bases matching TRBD1. The last part of the DNA fits TRBJ2-7 better; the J call may be wrong. The length of the CDR3 is 15 residues. Germline CDR1 SEHNR, CDR2 FQNEAQ (reference sequence). The CDR3 sequence: CASSFFRAGGDEQYF. Written as DNA, the CDR3 is TGTGCCAGCAGCTTCTTTCGGGCAGGGGGCGACGAGCAGTACTTC.

V is TRBV9 and J is TRBJ2-3, with a weak D call TRBD2 (6 bases). The CDR3 consists of 13 residues. The V end was cut by 3 bases, the J end by 5 bases, with 10 bases between. Germline values: CDR1 SGDLS, CDR2 YYNGEE. In DNA, the CDR3 is TGTGCCAGCAGCGAGGTGGGGGGAGATACGCAGTATTTT. As protein: CASSEVGGDTQYF.

This chain links TRBV19 with TRBJ2-1, with D unresolved. This CDR3 contains 13 residues. Germline-derived CDR1 and CDR2 are LNHDA and SQIVND (reference sequence). V shed 5 bases and J shed 3 bases, with 8 bases lying between them. CDR3 bases: TGTGCCAGTAGTGAGAGTAGCTACAATGAGCAGTTCTTC. Its translation is CASSESSYNEQFF.

The chain has TRBV29-1 and TRBJ1-1; no firm D call. The CDR3 is 13 residues long. Per the germline V gene, CDR1 is SQVTM and CDR2 is ANQGSEA. The V end lost 7 bases, the J end lost 0 bases, and 12 bases lay between the germline ends. In DNA form, the CDR3 reads TGCAGCGCTGGACTGTTCATGAACACTGAAGCTTTCTTT. Amino acids: CSAGLFMNTEAFF.

This chain connects TRBV27 to TRBJ2-5; 10 bases line up with TRBD2. Germline loops: CDR1 MNHEY, CDR2 SMNVEV (reference sequence). V lost 5 bases, J lost 4 bases, and 4 bases stayed unmatched. The CDR3 sequence is 14 residues long. This CDR3 reads CASSPSGRRETQYF. The CDR3 nucleotides are TGTGCCAGCAGTCCTAGCGGGAGAAGAGAGACCCAGTACTTC.

The table lists this clone with a count of one. This sequence joins TRBV7-8 and TRBJ1-2; 8 bases agree with TRBD1. CDR1 and CDR2 (germline): SGHVS, FQNEAQ. V lost 5 bases, J lost 5 bases, and 4 bases stayed unmatched. The CDR3 has 13 residues. CDR3 sequence: CASSPDRGYGYTF. The CDR3 coding sequence is TGTGCCAGCAGCCCAGACAGGGGTTATGGCTACACCTTC.

This clone was recorded a few times. The J gene is TRBJ2-2, the V gene TRBV5-1; possible D gene TRBD2, 6 bases. Germline assignment: CDR1 SGHRS and CDR2 YFSETQ. CDR3 length equals 16 residues. V was trimmed by 2 bases and J by 8 bases, leaving 19 bases between them. The CDR3 DNA sequence: TGCGCCAGCAGCTTTGGACTACCTGGGGTGTATGGGGAGCTGTTTTTT. It is translated as CASSFGLPGVYGELFF.

This clone was detected only once. The gene calls are TRBV30 and TRBJ1-2, with D perhaps TRBD1 (5 bases). Trimming cost V 0 bases and J 10 bases, with 12 bases left between them. Germline V gives CDR1 GTSNPN, CDR2 SVGIG (reference sequence). The CDR3 runs 12 residues. The CDR3 protein is CAWSVRQHYYTF. CDR3 nucleotides: TGTGCCTGGAGTGTACGACAGCACTACTACACCTTC. Filled out from reference TRBV30 and TRBJ1-2, the complete variable domain reads SQTIHQWPATLVQPVGSPLSLECTVEGTSNPNLYWYRQAAGRGLQLLFYSVGIGQISSEVPQNLSASRPQDRQFILSSKKLLLSDSGFYLCAWSVRQHYYTFGSGTRLTVV.

The chain combines TRBV7-9 with TRBJ2-5; TRBD1 matches at 10 bases. V shed 1 base and J 5 bases; nucleotides not matched to a gene: 10. Germline lookup yields CDR1 SEHNR and CDR2 FQNEAQ (reference sequence). This CDR3 spans 17 amino acids. This CDR3 reads CASSLGSGQGIGETQYF. The CDR3 DNA reads TGTGCCAGCAGCTTAGGATCGGGACAGGGGATCGGGGAGACCCAGTACTTC.

V gene TRBV19 combines with J gene TRBJ1-6, with 9 bases fitting TRBD1. Losses at the gene ends were 1 base for V and 13 bases for J; bases not matched to a gene: 2. The germline V gene encodes CDR1 LNHDA and CDR2 SQIVND (reference sequence). This CDR3 spans 13 amino acids. The CDR3: CASSIGGTGPLHF. The CDR3 DNA follows: TGTGCCAGTAGTATAGGAGGGACAGGGCCCCTCCACTTT.

For this clone: At one end the junction does not follow the germline gene, possibly because of a read error. This sequence joins TRBV7-9 and TRBJ2-7; 7 bases line up with TRBD1. There are 11 residues in the CDR3. CDR1 and CDR2 (germline): SEHNR, FQNEAQ (reference sequence). The DNA of the CDR3 is TGTTCCAGCAGCTTCGGACAGGAGGAGTACTTC. Translating it yields CSSSFGQEEYF.

This chain uses TRBV7-2 with TRBJ2-3; TRBD1 agrees at 11 bases. Trimming removed 4 bases from V and 4 bases from J; junction bases left unmatched: 7. Germline V gene sequence: CDR1 SGHTA, CDR2 FQGNSA. The CDR3 has 16 residues. The CDR3 here is CASSSPGTGGSDTQYF. CDR3 sequence (DNA): TGTGCCAGCAGCTCCCCTGGGACAGGGGGATCAGATACGCAGTATTTT. The complete variable domain, with remaining parts taken from reference TRBV7-2 and TRBJ2-3, reads GAGVSQSPSNKVTEKGKDVELRCDPISGHTALYWYRQSLGQGLEFLIYFQGNSAPDKSGLPSDRFSAERTGGSVSTLTIQRTQQEDSAVYLCASSSPGTGGSDTQYFGPGTRLTVL.

The chain carries TRBV9 and TRBJ1-4; 9 nucleotides agree with TRBD1. The CDR3 covers 16 residues. V lost 1 base to trimming and J lost 4 bases; unmatched junction nucleotides: 5. The germline V gene encodes CDR1 SGDLS and CDR2 YYNGEE. CDR3 protein: CASSVTGGQSNEKLFF. CDR3 DNA sequence: TGTGCCAGCAGCGTAACAGGGGGCCAAAGTAATGAAAAACTGTTTTTT. Supplemented by reference TRBV9 and TRBJ1-4, the full variable domain reads DSGVTQTPKHLITATGQRVTLRCSPRSGDLSVYWYQQSLDQGLQFLIQYYNGEERAKGNILERFSAQQFPDLHSELNLSSLELGDSALYFCASSVTGGQSNEKLFFGSGTQLSVL.

V usage is TRBV12-5 and J usage is TRBJ1-1; D call uncertain. The length of the CDR3 is 12 residues. In germline, CDR1 is LGHNT, CDR2 FRNRAP. Trimming removed 6 bases at V and 1 base at J, with 6 bases between. CDR3: CASGQANTEAFF. In DNA form, the CDR3 reads TGTGCTAGTGGCCAAGCGAACACTGAAGCTTTCTTT.

The chain combines TRBV7-9 with TRBJ1-1; 9 bases agree with TRBD1. Germline lookup yields CDR1 SEHNR and CDR2 FQNEAQ (reference sequence). The length of the CDR3 is 15 residues. V was pared by 5 bases and J by 5 bases, with 9 bases of the junction left unmatched. The DNA for the CDR3 is TGTGCCAGCAGCCCCCAACAGGGGGCAGGGACTGAAGCTTTCTTT. Encoded protein: CASSPQQGAGTEAFF.

V is TRBV30 and J is TRBJ2-2; D perhaps matches TRBD2 (6 bases). The CDR3 is made up of 14 amino acids. Germline CDR1 and CDR2: GTSNPN and SVGIG (reference sequence). Trimming shortened V by 1 base and J by 4 bases, and 10 bases separated the two germline ends. The CDR3 region has the DNA TGTGCCTGGAGTGAGACTAGTCGCACCGGGGAGCTGTTTTTT. Amino acid sequence: CAWSETSRTGELFF. The entire variable domain, with the rest obtained from reference TRBV30 and TRBJ2-2, is as follows: SQTIHQWPATLVQPVGSPLSLECTVEGTSNPNLYWYRQAAGRGLQLLFYSVGIGQISSEVPQNLSASRPQDRQFILSSKKLLLSDSGFYLCAWSETSRTGELFFGEGSRLTVL.